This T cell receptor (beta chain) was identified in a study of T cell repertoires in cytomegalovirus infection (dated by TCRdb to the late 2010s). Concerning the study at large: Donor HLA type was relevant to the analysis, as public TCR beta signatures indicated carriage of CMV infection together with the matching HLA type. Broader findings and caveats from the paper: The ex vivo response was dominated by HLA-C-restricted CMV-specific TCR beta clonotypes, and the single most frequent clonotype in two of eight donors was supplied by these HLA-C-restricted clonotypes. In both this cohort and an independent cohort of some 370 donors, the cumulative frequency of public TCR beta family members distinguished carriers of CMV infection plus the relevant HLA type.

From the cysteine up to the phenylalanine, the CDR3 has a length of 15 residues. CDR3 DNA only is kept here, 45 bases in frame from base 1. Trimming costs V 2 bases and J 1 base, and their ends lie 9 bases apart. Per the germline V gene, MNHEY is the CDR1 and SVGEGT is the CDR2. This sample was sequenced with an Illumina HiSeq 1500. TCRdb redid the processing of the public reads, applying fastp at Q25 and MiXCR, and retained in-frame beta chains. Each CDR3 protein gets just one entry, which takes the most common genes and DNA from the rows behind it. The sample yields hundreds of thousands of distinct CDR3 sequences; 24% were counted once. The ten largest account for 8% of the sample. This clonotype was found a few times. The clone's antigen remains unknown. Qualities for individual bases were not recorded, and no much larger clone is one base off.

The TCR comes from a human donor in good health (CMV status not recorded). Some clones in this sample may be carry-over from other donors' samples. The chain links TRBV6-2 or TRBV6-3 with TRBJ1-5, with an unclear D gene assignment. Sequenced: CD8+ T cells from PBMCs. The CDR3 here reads CASSYGLLSNQPQHF. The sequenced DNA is TGTGCCAGCAGTTACGGACTCCTGAGCAATCAGCCCCAGCATTTT.